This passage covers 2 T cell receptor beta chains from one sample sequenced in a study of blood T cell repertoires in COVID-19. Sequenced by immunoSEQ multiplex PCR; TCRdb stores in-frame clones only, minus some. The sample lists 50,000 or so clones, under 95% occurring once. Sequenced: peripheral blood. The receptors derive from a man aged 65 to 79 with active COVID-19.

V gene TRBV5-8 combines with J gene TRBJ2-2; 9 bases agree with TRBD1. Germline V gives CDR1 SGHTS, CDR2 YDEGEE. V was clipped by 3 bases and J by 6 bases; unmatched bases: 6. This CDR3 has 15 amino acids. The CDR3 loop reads CASSYRGRLAGELFF. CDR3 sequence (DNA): TGTGCCAGCAGCTACAGGGGGCGTTTGGCCGGGGAGCTGTTTTTT.

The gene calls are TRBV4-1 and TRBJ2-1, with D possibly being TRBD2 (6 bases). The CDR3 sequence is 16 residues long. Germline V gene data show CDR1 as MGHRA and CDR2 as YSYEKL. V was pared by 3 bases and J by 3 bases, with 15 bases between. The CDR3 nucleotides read TGCGCCAGCAGCCACTTATTGGGGGGTAACTACAATGAGCAGTTCTTC. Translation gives CASSHLLGGNYNEQFF.